One and the same sample provided the 20 T cell receptor beta chains below, sequenced in a study of T-cell memory formation after mild COVID-19. TCRdb used MiXCR to reprocess the 5' RACE reads, holding one entry per CDR3 protein. The sample yields 140,000 or so distinct CDR3 sequences, around 14% seen once. The sequenced material came from PBMCs or a T cell subset sorted from them (not recorded which). The receptors originated from an adult woman who had mild COVID-19 (a few samples of this study predate the infection). Cell type and time point are not known.

The genes are TRBV3-1 and TRBJ2-7; D gene uncertain. Looked up from germline, CDR1 is LGHDT and CDR2 is YNNKEL (reference sequence). V gave up 3 bases and J gave up 2 bases, with 8 bases separating them. This CDR3 contains 13 residues. The DNA of the CDR3 is TGTGCCAGCAGCCAGGGCAGTACCTACGAGCAGTACTTC. Translated: CASSQGSTYEQYF.

This rearrangement joins TRBV12-3 or TRBV12-4 to TRBJ1-4, with 7 bases identical to TRBD1. The CDR3 contains 15 residues. The trim removed 6 bases at V and 4 bases at J, leaving 8 bases unmatched. Here the CDR3 reads CASSNDRENNEKLFF. CDR3 DNA: TGTGCCAGCAGCAACGACAGGGAGAATAATGAAAAACTGTTTTTT.

This clonotype was observed a few times. This rearrangement joins TRBV7-9 to TRBJ1-1; D gene uncertain. CDR1 and CDR2 from the germline V gene are SEHNR and FQNEAQ (reference sequence). This CDR3 is 12 amino acids long. Trimming removed 1 base from V and 7 bases from J, with 7 bases in between. The CDR3 region is CASSLVAGEAFF. The DNA of the CDR3 is TGTGCCAGCAGCTTAGTGGCTGGTGAAGCTTTCTTT.

This clonotype was seen repeatedly, ten times or more. The V call is TRBV12-3 or TRBV12-4, the J call TRBJ1-1; a weak D match, TRBD1 (6 bases). The CDR3 is 14 amino acids. The germline V and J ends were trimmed by 3 bases and 5 bases, with 13 bases remaining between them. The CDR3 reads CASSFLGARTEAFF. The CDR3, as DNA: TGTGCCAGCAGTTTTCTGGGGGCGAGGACTGAAGCTTTCTTT.

This clonotype occurred a few times. The CDR3 reads CASSFQTYEQYF. Here the CDR3 DNA reads TGTGCCAGCAGTTTCCAGACCTACGAGCAGTACTTC. V gene TRBV6-2 or TRBV6-3 combines with J gene TRBJ2-7, with unresolved D. There are 12 residues in the CDR3. Germline lookup yields CDR1 MNHEY and CDR2 SVGEGT. Trimming left V 4 bases short and J 2 bases short, with 6 bases between.

Many counts were recorded for this clonotype. The chain is built from TRBV5-1 and TRBJ2-2, with unresolved D. Looked up from germline, CDR1 is SGHRS and CDR2 is YFSETQ. The germline V and J ends were trimmed by 2 bases and 5 bases, with 7 bases remaining between them. The CDR3 length is 13 residues. The CDR3 protein is CASSFWGTGELFF. CDR3 coding DNA: TGCGCCAGCAGCTTTTGGGGAACCGGGGAGCTGTTTTTT. The full variable domain, its missing parts supplied by reference TRBV5-1 and TRBJ2-2, is KAGVTQTPRYLIKTRGQQVTLSCSPISGHRSVSWYQQTPGQGLQFLFEYFSETQRNKGNFPGRFSGRQFSNSRSEMNVSTLELGDSALYLCASSFWGTGELFFGEGSRLTVL.

The chain links TRBV9 to TRBJ2-1; 7 nucleotides match TRBD2. With V trimmed by 6 bases and J by 4 bases, 10 bases remained unmatched. The CDR3 covers 15 residues. Germline V gives CDR1 SGDLS, CDR2 YYNGEE. The CDR3 coding sequence is TGTGCCAGCACCCCTCCTGGCGGGGGTTACAATGAGCAGTTCTTC. Translation: CASTPPGGGYNEQFF.

This clonotype came up a few times. The rearrangement joins TRBV7-8 to TRBJ2-1, with 14 positions matching TRBD2. Germline V gene data show CDR1 as SGHVS and CDR2 as FQNEAQ. Trimming took 1 base from V and 2 from J; bases not matched to a gene: 4. The CDR3 is 18 amino acids. For the CDR3, the DNA is TGTGCCAGCAGCTTAGGACTAGCGGGAGGGGCGACCTACAATGAGCAGTTCTTC. Its translation: CASSLGLAGGATYNEQFF.

The gene calls are TRBV7-9 and TRBJ2-1; 9 bases agree with TRBD2. Trimming cost V 8 bases and J 3 bases; bases outside gene matches: 2. Germline V lookup: CDR1 SEHNR, CDR2 FQNEAQ (reference sequence). The CDR3 covers 13 residues. The CDR3 sequence: CASELAGYNEQFF. CDR3 DNA: TGTGCCAGCGAACTAGCGGGCTACAATGAGCAGTTCTTC.

V is TRBV27 and J is TRBJ1-1, with unresolved D. V was shortened by 2 bases and J by 3 bases, with 7 bases between the two germline ends. The CDR3 runs to 13 residues. CDR1 and CDR2 from the germline V gene are MNHEY and SMNVEV (reference sequence). This CDR3 reads CASSLDGDTEAFF. In DNA, the CDR3 is TGTGCCAGCAGTTTAGACGGGGACACTGAAGCTTTCTTT.

This clonotype was detected a few times. The chain recombines TRBV12-3 or TRBV12-4 with TRBJ1-1; unclear D gene. The CDR3 runs to 14 residues. V lost 3 bases and J 1 base, leaving 9 bases between the germline ends. CDR3 nucleotides: TGTGCCAGCAGTTTCGTTGGGAGGAACACTGAAGCTTTCTTT. It is translated as CASSFVGRNTEAFF.

This clonotype was seen at least ten times. The chain is built from TRBV7-2 and TRBJ2-7; D remains unclear. Per germline, CDR1 SGHTA and CDR2 FQGNSA. The V gene lost 5 bases and the J gene lost 4 bases, with 6 bases spanning the gap. The CDR3 totals 11 residues. The CDR3, as DNA: TGTGCCAGCAGCCTAAATTACGAGCAGTACTTC. The encoded protein is CASSLNYEQYF.

The V gene is TRBV15, the J gene TRBJ2-3; 11 positions match TRBD1. Germline lookup yields CDR1 LNHNV and CDR2 YYDKDF (reference sequence). The CDR3 totals 17 residues. J was trimmed by 3 bases and V by 0 bases; bases with no gene match: 5. The CDR3 DNA follows: TGTGCCACCAGCAGAGATCGGGGACAGGGGGAGACAGATACGCAGTATTTT. This encodes CATSRDRGQGETDTQYF.

This clonotype was detected many times. The chain employs TRBV20-1 and TRBJ2-1; the match to TRBD2 covers 8 bases. After removal of 3 bases from V and 9 bases from J, the junction contained 4 bases not matched to a gene. There are 12 residues in the CDR3. Germline CDR1 and CDR2: DFQATT and SNEGSKA (reference sequence). CDR3 DNA: TGCAGTGCTAGTGGACTAGCTCCTGAGCAGTTCTTC. Translating it yields CSASGLAPEQFF.

The table lists this clonotype with a few counts. This rearrangement joins TRBV7-8 to TRBJ1-3; D remains unclear. V dropped 1 base and J dropped 2 bases, with 9 bases sitting between them. This CDR3 has 15 residues. Germline-derived CDR1 and CDR2 are SGHVS and FQNEAQ. This CDR3 reads CASSLGPSPGNTIYF. The CDR3, as DNA: TGTGCCAGCAGCTTAGGGCCCAGCCCTGGAAACACCATATATTTT.

The rearrangement links TRBV19 to TRBJ2-1; no firm D call. Germline V CDR1 and CDR2: LNHDA, SQIVND (reference sequence). The germline V and J ends were trimmed by 5 bases and 2 bases, with 7 bases remaining between them. This CDR3 has 13 amino acids. CDR3 nucleotide sequence: TGTGCCAGTAGTCTTCGCACCTACAATGAGCAGTTCTTC. It translates to CASSLRTYNEQFF.

This clonotype was counted many times. J is TRBJ2-5 and V is TRBV9; unclear D gene. Germline lookup yields CDR1 SGDLS and CDR2 YYNGEE. V was cut by 4 bases and J by 2 bases, with 18 bases left in between. This CDR3 is 16 amino acids long. Written as DNA, the CDR3 is TGTGCCAGCAGCCCAGGTGAGGCGCCTGGTCAAGAGACCCAGTACTTC. Translating it yields CASSPGEAPGQETQYF. Supplemented by reference TRBV9 and TRBJ2-5, the full variable domain reads DSGVTQTPKHLITATGQRVTLRCSPRSGDLSVYWYQQSLDQGLQFLIQYYNGEERAKGNILERFSAQQFPDLHSELNLSSLELGDSALYFCASSPGEAPGQETQYFGPGTRLLVL.

This clonotype has more than one count but fewer than ten. Written as DNA, the CDR3 is TGTGCCAGCAGCCAGGGGACCAGCCCCAATCAGCCCCAGCATTTT. Protein product: CASSQGTSPNQPQHF. V and J are TRBV7-9 and TRBJ1-5, with TRBD1 as a possible D gene (6 bases). The length of the CDR3 is 15 residues. V lost 5 bases and J lost 3, with 14 bases in between. Per the germline V gene, CDR1 is SEHNR and CDR2 is FQNEAQ (reference sequence).

This clonotype was observed a handful of times. The chain has TRBV5-5 and TRBJ1-1; perhaps TRBD1 as D (6 bases). Germline assignment: CDR1 SGHKS and CDR2 YYEKEE (reference sequence). The CDR3 is 13 residues long. V gave up 1 base and J gave up 5 bases, with 9 bases separating them. The CDR3 DNA follows: TGTGCCAGCAGCTTGTCACAGGGTACTGAAGCTTTCTTT. Translated: CASSLSQGTEAFF.

This rearrangement joins TRBV7-3 to TRBJ2-1, with TRBD2 identical over 7 bases. The CDR3 extends over 13 amino acids. The V and J ends lost 4 bases and 7 bases, in that order; junction bases with no gene match: 4. Germline V CDR1 and CDR2: SGHTA, FQGTGA. The CDR3 reads CASSWGGGNEQFF. CDR3 nucleotide sequence: TGTGCCAGCAGCTGGGGGGGGGGGAATGAGCAGTTCTTC.